Listed below are T cell receptor beta chains from one sample, sequenced in a study of CD8+ T cells in alopecia areata. The table came from immunoSEQ multiplex PCR; TCRdb's copy has only in-frame clones and leaves some out. The sample carries about 270,000 clones, 60% recorded once. The sample in question was CD4+ T cells sorted from blood, obtained around week 54, from a patient treated with tofacitinib. The receptors here all came from a human donor with alopecia areata. CDR3s include the opening cysteine and the closing phenylalanine or tryptophan. The order of the fields is J gene, V gene, D gene, clone size, CDR3 protein, CDR3 DNA. A D gene is named only where the DNA matches it firmly. Only part of the rows carry a size: once, few, many, or a class if the clone is expanded.

j_gene: TRBJ1-6; v_gene: TRBV23-1; d_gene: TRBD1; abundance: NA; CDR3aa: CASSQRSNRDREGSPLHF; CDR3nt: TGCGCCAGCAGTCAAAGGTCGAATCGGGACAGGGAGGGTTCACCCCTCCACTTT
j_gene: TRBJ2-6; v_gene: TRBV15; d_gene: TRBD2; abundance: NA; CDR3aa: CATSRGLAAGANVLTF; CDR3nt: TGTGCCACCAGCAGAGGGCTAGCGGCGGGGGCCAACGTCCTGACTTTC
j_gene: TRBJ1-2; v_gene: TRBV20-1; d_gene: NA; abundance: NA; CDR3aa: CSADGYTF; CDR3nt: TGCAGTGCAGATGGCTACACCTTC
j_gene: TRBJ1-2; v_gene: TRBV10-2; d_gene: NA; abundance: NA; CDR3aa: CASSESGVGYTF; CDR3nt: TGCGCCAGCAGTGAGTCAGGGGTTGGCTACACCTTC
j_gene: TRBJ2-3; v_gene: TRBV30; d_gene: NA; abundance: NA; CDR3aa: CAWIIGGGGTQYF; CDR3nt: TGTGCCTGGATTATTGGGGGCGGAGGTACGCAGTATTTT
j_gene: TRBJ1-6; v_gene: TRBV6-5; d_gene: NA; abundance: few; CDR3aa: CASSSSYNSPLHF; CDR3nt: TGTGCCAGCAGTTCCTCCTATAATTCACCCCTCCACTTT
j_gene: TRBJ1-1; v_gene: TRBV27; d_gene: NA; abundance: few; CDR3aa: CASSLNLRGTEAFF; CDR3nt: TGTGCCAGCAGTTTAAACCTCAGGGGAACTGAAGCTTTCTTT
j_gene: TRBJ2-1; v_gene: TRBV19; d_gene: NA; abundance: NA; CDR3aa: CASSIRAYQNNEQFF; CDR3nt: TGTGCCAGTAGTATACGGGCCTACCAAAACAATGAGCAGTTCTTC
j_gene: TRBJ2-1; v_gene: TRBV20-1; d_gene: NA; abundance: once; CDR3aa: CSARLGDEQFF; CDR3nt: TGCAGTGCTAGACTGGGAGATGAGCAGTTCTTC
j_gene: TRBJ1-1; v_gene: TRBV29-1; d_gene: NA; abundance: NA; CDR3aa: CSVPGWMNTEAFF; CDR3nt: TGCAGCGTCCCAGGGTGGATGAACACTGAAGCTTTCTTT
j_gene: TRBJ1-2; v_gene: TRBV5-6; d_gene: NA; abundance: NA; CDR3aa: CASSLATVYTF; CDR3nt: TGTGCCAGCAGCTTAGCGACGGTCTACACCTTC
j_gene: TRBJ2-2; v_gene: TRBV9; d_gene: NA; abundance: NA; CDR3aa: CASSRGPTNTGELFF; CDR3nt: TGTGCCAGCAGCCGGGGGCCGACGAACACCGGGGAGCTGTTTTTT